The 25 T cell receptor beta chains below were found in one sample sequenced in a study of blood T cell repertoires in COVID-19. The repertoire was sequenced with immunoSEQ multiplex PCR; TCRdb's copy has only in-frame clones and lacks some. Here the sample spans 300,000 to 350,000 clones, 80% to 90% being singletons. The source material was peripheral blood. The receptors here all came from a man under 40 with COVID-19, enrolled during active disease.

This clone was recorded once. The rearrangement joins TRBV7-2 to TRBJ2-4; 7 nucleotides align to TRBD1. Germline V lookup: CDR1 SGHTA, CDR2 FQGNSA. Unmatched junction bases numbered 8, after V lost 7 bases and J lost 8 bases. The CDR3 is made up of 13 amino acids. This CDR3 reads CASIRQGGDIQYF. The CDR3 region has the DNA TGTGCCAGCATCAGACAGGGTGGTGACATTCAGTACTTC.

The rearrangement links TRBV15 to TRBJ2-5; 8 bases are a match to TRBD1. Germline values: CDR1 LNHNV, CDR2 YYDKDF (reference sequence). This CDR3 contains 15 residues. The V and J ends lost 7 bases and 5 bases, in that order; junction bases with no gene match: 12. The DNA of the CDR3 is TGTGCCACCAAACCTCGACAGGGGACGTGGGAGACCCAGTACTTC. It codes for CATKPRQGTWETQYF. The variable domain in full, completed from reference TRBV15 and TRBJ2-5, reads DAMVIQNPRYQVTQFGKPVTLSCSQTLNHNVMYWYQQKSSQAPKLLFHYYDKDFNNEADTPDNFQSRRPNTSFCFLDIRSPGLGDTAMYLCATKPRQGTWETQYFGPGTRLLVL.

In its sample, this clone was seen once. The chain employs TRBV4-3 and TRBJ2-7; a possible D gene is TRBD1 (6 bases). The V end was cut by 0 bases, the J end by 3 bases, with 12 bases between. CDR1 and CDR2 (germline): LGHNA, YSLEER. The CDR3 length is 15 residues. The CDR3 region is CASSQEPGRGYEQYF. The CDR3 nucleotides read TGCGCCAGCAGCCAAGAACCCGGCAGGGGCTACGAGCAGTACTTC.

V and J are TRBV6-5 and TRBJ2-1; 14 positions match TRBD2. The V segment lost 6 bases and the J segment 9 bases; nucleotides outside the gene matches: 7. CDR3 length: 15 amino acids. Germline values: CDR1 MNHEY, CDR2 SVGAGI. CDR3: CASSPGTSGSSEQFF. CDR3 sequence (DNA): TGTGCCAGCAGCCCCGGGACTAGCGGGAGTAGTGAGCAGTTCTTC.

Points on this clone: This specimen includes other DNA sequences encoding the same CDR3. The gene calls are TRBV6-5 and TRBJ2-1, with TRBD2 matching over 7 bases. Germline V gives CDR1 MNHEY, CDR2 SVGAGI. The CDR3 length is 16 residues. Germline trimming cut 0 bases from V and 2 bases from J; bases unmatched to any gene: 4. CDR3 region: CASSYSSSGAYNEQFF. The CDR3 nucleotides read TGTGCCAGCAGTTACTCGTCTAGCGGAGCCTACAATGAGCAGTTCTTC.

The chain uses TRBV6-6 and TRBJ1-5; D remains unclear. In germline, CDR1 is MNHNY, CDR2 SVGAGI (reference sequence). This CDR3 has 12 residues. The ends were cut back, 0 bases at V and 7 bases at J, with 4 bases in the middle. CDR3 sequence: CASSYSQQPQHF. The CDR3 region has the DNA TGTGCCAGCAGTTACTCTCAACAGCCCCAGCATTTT.

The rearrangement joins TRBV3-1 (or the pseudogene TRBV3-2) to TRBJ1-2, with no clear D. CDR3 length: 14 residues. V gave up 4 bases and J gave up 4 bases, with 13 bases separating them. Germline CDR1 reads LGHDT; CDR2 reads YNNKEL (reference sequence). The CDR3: CASSPSTSGYGYTF. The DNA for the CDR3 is TGTGCCAGCAGCCCCAGCACTTCGGGCTATGGCTACACCTTC.

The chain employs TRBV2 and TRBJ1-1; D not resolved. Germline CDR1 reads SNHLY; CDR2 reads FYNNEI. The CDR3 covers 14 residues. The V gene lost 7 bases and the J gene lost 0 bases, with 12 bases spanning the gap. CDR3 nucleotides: TGTGCCAGCAATAAGAGAGGTCTGAACACTGAAGCTTTCTTT. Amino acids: CASNKRGLNTEAFF. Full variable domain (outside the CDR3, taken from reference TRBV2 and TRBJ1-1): EPEVTQTPSHQVTQMGQEVILRCVPISNHLYFYWYRQILGQKVEFLVSFYNNEISEKSEIFDDQFSVERPDGSNFTLKIRSTKLEDSAMYFCASNKRGLNTEAFFGQGTRLTVV.

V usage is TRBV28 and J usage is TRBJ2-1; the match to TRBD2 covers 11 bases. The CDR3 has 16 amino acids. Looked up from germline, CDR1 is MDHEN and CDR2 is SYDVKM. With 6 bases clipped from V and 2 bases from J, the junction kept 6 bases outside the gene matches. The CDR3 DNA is TGTGCCAGCAGGGAGCTACTAGCGGGAGCCTACAATGAGCAGTTCTTC. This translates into CASRELLAGAYNEQFF.

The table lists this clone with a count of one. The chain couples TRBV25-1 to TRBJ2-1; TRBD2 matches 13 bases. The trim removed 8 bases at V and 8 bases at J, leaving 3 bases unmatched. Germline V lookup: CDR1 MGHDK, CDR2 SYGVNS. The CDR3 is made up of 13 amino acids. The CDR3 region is CASRTSGSYEQFF. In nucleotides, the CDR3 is TGTGCCAGCCGGACTAGCGGGAGCTATGAGCAGTTCTTC.

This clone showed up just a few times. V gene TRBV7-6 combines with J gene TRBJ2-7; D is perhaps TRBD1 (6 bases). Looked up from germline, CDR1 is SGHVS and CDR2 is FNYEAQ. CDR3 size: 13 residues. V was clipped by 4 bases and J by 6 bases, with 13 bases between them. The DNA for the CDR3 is TGTGCCAGCAGCTCGGCGAAGGGGGTCGAGCAGTACTTC. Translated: CASSSAKGVEQYF.

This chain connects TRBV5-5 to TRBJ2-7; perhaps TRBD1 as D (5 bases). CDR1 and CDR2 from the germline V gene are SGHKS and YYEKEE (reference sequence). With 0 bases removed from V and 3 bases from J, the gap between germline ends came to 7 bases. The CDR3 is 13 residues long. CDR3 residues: CASSLDRGYEQYF. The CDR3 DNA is TGTGCCAGCAGCTTGGATAGGGGCTACGAGCAGTACTTC. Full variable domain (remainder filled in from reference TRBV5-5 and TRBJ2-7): DAGVTQSPTHLIKTRGQQVTLRCSPISGHKSVSWYQQVLGQGPQFIFQYYEKEERGRGNFPDRFSARQFPNYSSELNVNALLLGDSALYLCASSLDRGYEQYFGPGTRLTVT.

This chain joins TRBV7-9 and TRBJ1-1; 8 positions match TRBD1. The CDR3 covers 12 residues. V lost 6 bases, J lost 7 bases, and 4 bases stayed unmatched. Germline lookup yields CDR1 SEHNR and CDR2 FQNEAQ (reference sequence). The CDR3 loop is CASRQGVGEAFF. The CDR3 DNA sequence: TGTGCCAGCAGACAGGGGGTTGGTGAAGCTTTCTTT.

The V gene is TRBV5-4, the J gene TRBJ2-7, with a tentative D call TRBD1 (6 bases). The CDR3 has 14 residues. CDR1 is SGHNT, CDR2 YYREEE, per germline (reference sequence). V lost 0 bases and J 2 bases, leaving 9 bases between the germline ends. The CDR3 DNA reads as TGTGCCAGCAGCTTGGCACAGGGAGCCTACGAGCAGTACTTC. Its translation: CASSLAQGAYEQYF.

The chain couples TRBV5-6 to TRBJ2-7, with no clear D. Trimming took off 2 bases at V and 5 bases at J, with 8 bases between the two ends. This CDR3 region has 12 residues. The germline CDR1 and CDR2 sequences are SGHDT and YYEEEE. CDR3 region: CASSLVPDEQYF. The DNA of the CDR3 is TGTGCCAGCAGCTTAGTACCAGACGAGCAGTACTTC.

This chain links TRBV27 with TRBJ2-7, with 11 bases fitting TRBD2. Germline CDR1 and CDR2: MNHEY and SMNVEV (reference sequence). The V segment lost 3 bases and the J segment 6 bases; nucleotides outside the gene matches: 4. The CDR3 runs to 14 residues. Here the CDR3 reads CASSLGLAGGEQYF. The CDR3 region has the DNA TGTGCCAGCAGTTTGGGTCTAGCGGGGGGCGAGCAGTACTTC.

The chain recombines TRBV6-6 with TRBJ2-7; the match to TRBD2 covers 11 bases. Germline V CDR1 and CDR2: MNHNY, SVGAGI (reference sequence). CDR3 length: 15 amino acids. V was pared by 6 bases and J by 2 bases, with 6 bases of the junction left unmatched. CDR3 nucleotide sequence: TGTGCCAGCAGGACCGAACTAGCGGGGGCCTACGAGCAGTACTTC. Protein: CASRTELAGAYEQYF.

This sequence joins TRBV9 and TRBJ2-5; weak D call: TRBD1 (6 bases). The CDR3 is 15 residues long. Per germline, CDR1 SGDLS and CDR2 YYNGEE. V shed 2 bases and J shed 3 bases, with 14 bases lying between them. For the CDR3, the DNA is TGTGCCAGCAGCGTCTTTGGGGGCTCAGAAGAGACCCAGTACTTC. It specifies CASSVFGGSEETQYF. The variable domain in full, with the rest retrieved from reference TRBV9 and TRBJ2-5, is DSGVTQTPKHLITATGQRVTLRCSPRSGDLSVYWYQQSLDQGLQFLIQYYNGEERAKGNILERFSAQQFPDLHSELNLSSLELGDSALYFCASSVFGGSEETQYFGPGTRLLVL.

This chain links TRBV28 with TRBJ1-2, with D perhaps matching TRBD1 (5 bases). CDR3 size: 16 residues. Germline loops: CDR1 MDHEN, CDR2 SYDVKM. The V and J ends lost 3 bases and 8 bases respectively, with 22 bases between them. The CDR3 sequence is CASSFQGAGKGLGYTF. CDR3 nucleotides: TGTGCCAGCAGTTTTCAAGGGGCAGGGAAGGGTCTAGGCTACACCTTC.

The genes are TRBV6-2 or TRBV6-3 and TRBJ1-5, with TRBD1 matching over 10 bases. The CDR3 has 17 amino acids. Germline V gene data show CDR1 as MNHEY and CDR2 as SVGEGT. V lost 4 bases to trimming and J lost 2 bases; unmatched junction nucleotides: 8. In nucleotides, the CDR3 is TGTGCCAGCAGTTTACGGACAGGGGGAGGGGGCAATCAGCCCCAGCATTTT. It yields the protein CASSLRTGGGGNQPQHF.

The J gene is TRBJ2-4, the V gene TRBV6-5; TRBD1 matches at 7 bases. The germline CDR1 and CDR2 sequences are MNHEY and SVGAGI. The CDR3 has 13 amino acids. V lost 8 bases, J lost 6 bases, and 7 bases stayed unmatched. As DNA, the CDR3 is TGTGCCAGCCGGAACAGGGGTGGAAACATTCAGTACTTC. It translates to CASRNRGGNIQYF.

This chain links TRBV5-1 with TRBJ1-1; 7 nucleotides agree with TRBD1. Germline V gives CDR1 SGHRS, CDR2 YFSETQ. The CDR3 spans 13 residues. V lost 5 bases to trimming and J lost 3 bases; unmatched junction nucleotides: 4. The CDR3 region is CASRYTGDTEAFF. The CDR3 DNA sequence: TGCGCCAGCAGATATACAGGGGACACTGAAGCTTTCTTT.

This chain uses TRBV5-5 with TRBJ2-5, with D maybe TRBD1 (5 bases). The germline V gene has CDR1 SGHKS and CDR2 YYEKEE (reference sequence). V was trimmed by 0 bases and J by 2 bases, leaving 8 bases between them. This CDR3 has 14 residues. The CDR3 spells CASSLAGPQETQYF. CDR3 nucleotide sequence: TGTGCCAGCAGCTTGGCAGGGCCGCAAGAGACCCAGTACTTC.

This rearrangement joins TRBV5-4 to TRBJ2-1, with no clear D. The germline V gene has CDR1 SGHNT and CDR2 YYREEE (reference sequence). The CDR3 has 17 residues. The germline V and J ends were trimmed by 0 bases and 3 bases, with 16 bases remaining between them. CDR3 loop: CASSLGVSQNNYNEQFF. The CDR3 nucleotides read TGTGCCAGCAGCTTGGGGGTTAGCCAAAACAACTACAATGAGCAGTTCTTC. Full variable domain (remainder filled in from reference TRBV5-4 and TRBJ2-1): ETGVTQSPTHLIKTRGQQVTLRCSSQSGHNTVSWYQQALGQGPQFIFQYYREEENGRGNFPPRFSGLQFPNYSSELNVNALELDDSALYLCASSLGVSQNNYNEQFFGPGTRLTVL.

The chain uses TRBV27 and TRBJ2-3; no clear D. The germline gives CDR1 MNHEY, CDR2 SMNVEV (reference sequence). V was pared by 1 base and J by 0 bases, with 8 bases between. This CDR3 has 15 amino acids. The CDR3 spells CASSLYRVSTDTQYF. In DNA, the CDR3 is TGTGCCAGCAGTTTATATCGTGTAAGCACAGATACGCAGTATTTT.